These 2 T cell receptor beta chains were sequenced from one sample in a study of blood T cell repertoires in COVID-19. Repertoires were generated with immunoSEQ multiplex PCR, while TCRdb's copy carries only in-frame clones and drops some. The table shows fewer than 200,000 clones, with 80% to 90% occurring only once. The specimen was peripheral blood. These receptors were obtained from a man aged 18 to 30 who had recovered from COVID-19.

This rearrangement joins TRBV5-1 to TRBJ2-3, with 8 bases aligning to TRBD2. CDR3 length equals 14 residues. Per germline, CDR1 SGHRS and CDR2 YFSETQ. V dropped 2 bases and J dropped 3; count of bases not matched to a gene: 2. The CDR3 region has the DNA TGCGCCAGCAGCTTTGTAGCGGGGACAGATACGCAGTATTTT. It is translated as CASSFVAGTDTQYF.

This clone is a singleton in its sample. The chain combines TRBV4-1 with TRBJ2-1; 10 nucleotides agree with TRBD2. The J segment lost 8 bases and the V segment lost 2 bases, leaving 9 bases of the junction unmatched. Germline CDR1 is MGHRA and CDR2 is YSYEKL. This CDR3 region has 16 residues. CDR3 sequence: CASSQPPSGRVDEQFF. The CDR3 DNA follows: TGCGCCAGCAGCCAACCCCCCAGCGGGAGGGTGGATGAGCAGTTCTTC.